This T cell receptor (beta chain) derives from a study of control samples from healthy donors and cancer patients. The repertoire was sequenced with immunoSEQ multiplex PCR; TCRdb's copy has only in-frame clones and lacks some. The table shows 390,000 or so clones, with around nine tenths occurring only once. The specimen was PBMCs. This receptor was taken from a man aged 35-49 years with head and neck cancer.

The CDR3 is CASSQGLSSGNTIYF. For the CDR3, the DNA is TGTGCCAGCAGCCAAGGGTTGAGCTCTGGAAACACCATATATTTT. The rearrangement joins TRBV4-2 to TRBJ1-3, with D unclear. V lost 1 base and J lost 0, with 7 bases in between. The CDR3 length is 15 residues. Germline values: CDR1 LGHNA, CDR2 YNFKEQ.